The next 8 T cell receptor beta chains were all read from a single sample in a study of blood T cell repertoires in COVID-19. Sequenced by immunoSEQ multiplex PCR; TCRdb stores in-frame clones only, minus some. The sample lists 15,000 or so clones, 80% to 90% occurring once. Sample: peripheral blood. All receptors come from a human donor in a cohort sampled during active COVID-19.

Remarks on this clone: The CDR3 does not end in the conserved phenylalanine or tryptophan, so this is likely a read error. The chain links TRBV5-4 to TRBJ1-2, with D possibly being TRBD1 (6 bases). Trimming pared 4 bases from V and 9 bases from J, leaving 16 bases between. Looked up from germline, CDR1 is SGHNT and CDR2 is YYREEE (reference sequence). The CDR3 is 13 amino acids. CDR3 nucleotide sequence: TGTGCCAGCAGCCCGCGACAGGATACTCGCTACACCGTC. Translated, it gives CASSPRQDTRYTV.

The gene calls are TRBV2 and TRBJ1-3; no clear D. The CDR3 spans 15 residues. The germline V and J ends were trimmed by 6 bases and 0 bases, with 12 bases remaining between them. CDR1 and CDR2 from the germline V gene are SNHLY and FYNNEI. CDR3 residues: CASSPPGSSGNTIYF. The DNA for the CDR3 is TGTGCCAGCAGCCCCCCGGGGAGCTCTGGAAACACCATATATTTT.

This clone was seen only once. V usage is TRBV5-4 and J usage is TRBJ2-3, with 10 bases identical to TRBD1. This CDR3 comprises 16 residues. V shed 0 bases, J shed 6 bases, and the junction held 7 bases outside the gene matches. Germline V gene sequence: CDR1 SGHNT, CDR2 YYREEE (reference sequence). The CDR3 protein is CASSLAPGQGWDTQYF. The CDR3 nucleotides read TGTGCCAGCAGCTTGGCCCCGGGACAGGGGTGGGATACGCAGTATTTT.

This clone was counted a few times. The chain joins TRBV27 to TRBJ2-1; TRBD2 matches 14 bases. Germline-derived CDR1 and CDR2 are MNHEY and SMNVEV (reference sequence). CDR3 length: 15 residues. J gave up 6 bases and V 4 bases, and 2 bases lay outside the gene matches. The chain's CDR3 is CASSSGLAGVNEQFF. The CDR3 bases are TGTGCCAGCAGTTCGGGACTAGCGGGAGTCAATGAGCAGTTCTTC.

The J gene is TRBJ1-2, the V gene TRBV7-2; 7 nucleotides agree with TRBD1. Germline assignment: CDR1 SGHTA and CDR2 FQGNSA. The ends lost 4 bases at V and 3 bases at J; junction bases unmatched: 8. The CDR3 runs 15 residues. CDR3 protein: CASSSATGLHYGYTF. Here the CDR3 DNA reads TGTGCCAGCAGCTCAGCGACAGGGCTGCACTATGGCTACACCTTC.

The chain recombines TRBV7-2 with TRBJ2-7; 9 nucleotides align to TRBD1. Germline CDR1 and CDR2: SGHTA and FQGNSA. This CDR3 is 15 amino acids long. V lost 5 bases, J lost 3 bases, and 8 bases stayed unmatched. The CDR3 region has the DNA TGTGCCAGCAGCCAAAATCCGGGACAGGGCTACGAGCAGTACTTC. Translating it yields CASSQNPGQGYEQYF.

This chain joins TRBV5-1 and TRBJ1-5; D is perhaps TRBD1 (6 bases). This CDR3 is built from 14 residues. Per germline, CDR1 SGHRS and CDR2 YFSETQ. Trimming removed 0 bases from V and 5 bases from J, with 9 bases in between. This CDR3 is CASSLEGVDQPQHF. The CDR3 DNA sequence: TGCGCCAGCAGCTTGGAGGGGGTTGATCAGCCCCAGCATTTT.

The genes are TRBV12-5 and TRBJ2-1, with TRBD1 as a possible D gene (6 bases). This CDR3 spans 13 amino acids. Germline V gene sequence: CDR1 LGHNT, CDR2 FRNRAP. V was cut by 6 bases and J by 4 bases, with 10 bases left in between. The CDR3 protein is CASGQGWYNEQFF. CDR3 DNA: TGTGCTAGTGGACAGGGTTGGTACAATGAGCAGTTCTTC.